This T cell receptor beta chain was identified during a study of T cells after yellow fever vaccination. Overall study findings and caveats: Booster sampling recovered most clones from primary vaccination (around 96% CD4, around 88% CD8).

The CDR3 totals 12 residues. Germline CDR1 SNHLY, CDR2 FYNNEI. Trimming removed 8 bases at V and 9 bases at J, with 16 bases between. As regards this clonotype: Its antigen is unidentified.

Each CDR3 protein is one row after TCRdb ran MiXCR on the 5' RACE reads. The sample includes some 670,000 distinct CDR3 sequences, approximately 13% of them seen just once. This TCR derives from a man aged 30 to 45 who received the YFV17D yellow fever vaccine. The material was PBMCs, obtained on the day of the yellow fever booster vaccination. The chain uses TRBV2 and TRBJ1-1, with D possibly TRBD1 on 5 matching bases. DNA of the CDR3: TGTGCCAGCCAGACGGGGACGGTCAAAGCTTTCTTT. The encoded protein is CASQTGTVKAFF.